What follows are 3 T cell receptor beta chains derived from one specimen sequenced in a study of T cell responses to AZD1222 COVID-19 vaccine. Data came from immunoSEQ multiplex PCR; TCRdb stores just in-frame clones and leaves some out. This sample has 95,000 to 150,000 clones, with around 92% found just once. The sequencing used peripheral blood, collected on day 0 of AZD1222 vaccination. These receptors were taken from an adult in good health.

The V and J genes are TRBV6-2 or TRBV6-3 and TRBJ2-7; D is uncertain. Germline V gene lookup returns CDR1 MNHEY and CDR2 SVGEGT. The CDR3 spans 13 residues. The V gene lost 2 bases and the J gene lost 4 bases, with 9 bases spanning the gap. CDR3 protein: CASSYGLGYEQYF. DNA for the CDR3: TGTGCCAGCAGTTACGGTTTGGGATACGAGCAGTACTTC.

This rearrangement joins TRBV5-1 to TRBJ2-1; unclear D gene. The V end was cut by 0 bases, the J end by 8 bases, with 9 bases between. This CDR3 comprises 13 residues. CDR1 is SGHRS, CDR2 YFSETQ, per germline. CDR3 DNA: TGCGCCAGCAGCTTGGTTGGTGGGGATGAGCAGTTCTTC. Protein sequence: CASSLVGGDEQFF.

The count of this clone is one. The CDR3 nucleotides are TGTGCCAGCAGCTTAGGAGGGGCCCAATACAATGAGCAGTTCTTC. Amino acid sequence: CASSLGGAQYNEQFF. This rearrangement joins TRBV11-1 to TRBJ2-1; the D gene could be TRBD1 or TRBD2 (5 bases each). Germline loops: CDR1 SGHAT, CDR2 FQDESV (reference sequence). Trimming stripped 1 base from V and 4 bases from J, with 11 bases between. The CDR3 consists of 15 residues.